The 3 T cell receptor beta chains given below trace back to one sample, sequenced in a study of post-analysis software for immune sequencing data. Study-level points and caveats: Included in a set of roughly five TRBV segments more frequent in patients than controls were TRBV5-6, TRBV5-1 and TRBV20-1.

Unique molecular identifiers were built into the TCR beta cDNA libraries. A single record per CDR3 protein comes from TCRdb applying MiXCR to the PCR reads. This sample has over 300,000 distinct CDR3 sequences, with around 33% found just once. What these receptors recognize is not known. The sequenced material came from blood. Receptors originate from a girl between 10 and 17 years old with multiple sclerosis.

The chain is built from TRBV29-1 and TRBJ2-1, with 9 nucleotides matching TRBD1. The CDR3 sequence is 13 residues long. Per germline, CDR1 SQVTM and CDR2 ANQGSEA. The V gene end was trimmed by 1 base and the J gene end by 11 bases; junction bases not matched to a gene: 6. CDR3 sequence: CSVEGDRVLKQFF. The CDR3 nucleotides are TGCAGCGTTGAAGGGGACAGGGTCCTTAAGCAGTTCTTC.

The gene calls are TRBV24-1 and TRBJ2-1; 11 positions match TRBD1. The junction had 6 bases not matched to a gene; V was cut back by 9 bases and J by 3 bases. Germline-derived CDR1 and CDR2 are KGHDR and SFDVKD. The CDR3 has 15 amino acids. The CDR3 coding sequence is TGTGCCACCGAAACCGGGACAGGGGGCTACAATGAGCAGTTCTTC. Protein product: CATETGTGGYNEQFF.

The gene calls are TRBV2 and TRBJ2-5; a weak D match, TRBD2 (5 bases). This CDR3 is 13 amino acids long. With 8 bases removed from V and 4 bases from J, the gap between germline ends came to 14 bases. Germline CDR1 SNHLY, CDR2 FYNNEI. The CDR3 reads CASLPGSRETQYF. The CDR3 nucleotides are TGTGCCAGCCTTCCGGGGAGTCGAGAGACCCAGTACTTC.